The 15 T cell receptor beta chains presented below share a single source sample, sequenced in a study of T cell responses to AZD1222 COVID-19 vaccine. Produced via immunoSEQ multiplex PCR; TCRdb's table is partial and in-frame only. This table holds about 120,000 clones, 86% found once. This material consisted of peripheral blood, taken 28 days after the second AZD1222 dose. These receptors were obtained from an adult who received the AZD1222 COVID-19 vaccine.

The V and J genes are TRBV9 and TRBJ2-5; 8 bases align to TRBD2. Trimming at V came to 1 base and at J to 5 bases, leaving 4 bases not matched to a gene. CDR1 is SGDLS, CDR2 YYNGEE, per germline. The CDR3 covers 14 residues. Here the CDR3 DNA reads TGTGCCAGCAGCGTATCGGGGGGGCGGGAGACCCAGTACTTC. As protein: CASSVSGGRETQYF.

For this clone: A junction end diverges from the germline sequence, so it may reflect a read error. The V gene is TRBV7-2, the J gene TRBJ1-1; D is undetermined. From germline, CDR1 is SGHTA and CDR2 FQGNSA. The CDR3 is 9 residues long. The CDR3 DNA sequence: TGTGCCAGCAGCTTAGCCGGCCTCTTT. Its translation: CASSLAGLF.

J is TRBJ1-4 and V is TRBV9; D possibly corresponds to TRBD1 (5 bases). Germline V gene sequence: CDR1 SGDLS, CDR2 YYNGEE. The CDR3 loop spans 16 amino acids. Between the trimmed V and J ends, which lost 0 bases and 5 bases, there was a span of 14 bases. The DNA for the CDR3 is TGTGCCAGCAGCGTAGGGGGGGTCCCTGGGAATGAAAAACTGTTTTTT. Translated: CASSVGGVPGNEKLFF.

V gene TRBV11-3 combines with J gene TRBJ1-1; D call uncertain. The CDR3 is made up of 14 amino acids. Trimming stripped 5 bases from V and 2 bases from J, with 12 bases between. Per the germline V gene, CDR1 is SGHNT and CDR2 is YENEEA. The CDR3 nucleotides are TGTGCCAGCAGCCCCTTTGAGGCAAACACTGAAGCTTTCTTT. This codes for CASSPFEANTEAFF.

The rearrangement joins TRBV15 to TRBJ1-2; D remains unclear. This CDR3 has 12 amino acids. V was clipped by 8 bases and J by 0 bases, with 7 bases between them. Germline assignment: CDR1 LNHNV and CDR2 YYDKDF (reference sequence). DNA of the CDR3: TGTGCCACCCATGAGGCTAACTATGGCTACACCTTC. Its protein product is CATHEANYGYTF.

This clone has a single count. This chain uses TRBV20-1 with TRBJ2-1; no reliable D call. Looked up from germline, CDR1 is DFQATT and CDR2 is SNEGSKA (reference sequence). Trimming cost V 4 bases and J 8 bases, with 6 bases left between them. This CDR3 has 10 residues. CDR3 residues: CSAIRDEQFF. The CDR3 nucleotides are TGCAGTGCTATTAGGGATGAGCAGTTCTTC.

This clone was seen once. The gene calls are TRBV21-1 and TRBJ1-1. TRBV21-1 is a documented pseudogene. The CDR3 runs 16 residues. For the CDR3, the DNA is TGTGCCAGCAGCAAAATCGAAGGTTTTGGGAACACTGAAGCTTTCTTT. This encodes CASSKIEGFGNTEAFF.

V is TRBV6-7 and J is TRBJ2-5; no reliable D call. TRBV6-7 belongs to the ORF category, with a function that is uncertain. V was trimmed by 0 bases and J by 3 bases, leaving 8 bases between them. This CDR3 has 14 amino acids. The CDR3 region is CASSYSTVKETQYF. The CDR3 DNA sequence: TGTGCCAGCAGTTACTCGACGGTTAAAGAGACCCAGTACTTC.

V and J are TRBV11-3 and TRBJ2-5; D not certain. Between the trimmed V and J ends, which lost 2 bases and 4 bases, there was a span of 20 bases. In germline, CDR1 is SGHNT, CDR2 YENEEA. CDR3 length equals 17 residues. CDR3 loop: CASSLISRAQARETQYF. Written as DNA, the CDR3 is TGTGCCAGCAGCTTAATCAGCCGGGCCCAGGCCCGAGAGACCCAGTACTTC.

The V call is TRBV5-1, the J call TRBJ1-3, with D perhaps TRBD1 (6 bases). Germline V CDR1 and CDR2: SGHRS, YFSETQ. The CDR3 is made up of 15 amino acids. Trimming took 2 bases from V and 4 from J, leaving 13 bases between them. The CDR3 DNA is TGCGCCAGCAGCTTCGGGGGCGTAGCGGGAAACACCATATATTTT. This sequence encodes CASSFGGVAGNTIYF.

The chain is built from TRBV20-1 and TRBJ1-6; TRBD1 is a possible D gene (5 bases). V was cut by 3 bases and J by 0 bases, with 18 bases left in between. This CDR3 contains 18 residues. Germline V gene data show CDR1 as DFQATT and CDR2 as SNEGSKA (reference sequence). CDR3 amino acids: CSASIRGRDSSYNSPLHF. The CDR3 DNA follows: TGCAGTGCTAGTATTAGGGGCCGCGATAGCTCCTATAATTCACCCCTCCACTTT.

This sequence joins TRBV28 and TRBJ1-1, with a tentative D call TRBD1 (6 bases). Trimming removed 7 bases from V and 4 bases from J, with 19 bases in between. The CDR3 is made up of 15 amino acids. Germline V CDR1 and CDR2: MDHEN, SYDVKM. This CDR3 is CASILRGGRRTEAFF. In DNA, the CDR3 is TGTGCCAGCATCCTACGCGGGGGGCGTCGCACTGAAGCTTTCTTT.

The chain employs TRBV28 and TRBJ1-3; no clear D gene. Germline CDR1 is MDHEN and CDR2 is SYDVKM. V was pared by 7 bases and J by 7 bases, with 5 bases between. The CDR3 totals 10 residues. This CDR3 is CASTGNTIYF. In DNA form, the CDR3 reads TGTGCCAGCACGGGGAACACCATATATTTT.

The chain links TRBV2 to TRBJ2-7; 7 bases line up with TRBD2. Germline V gives CDR1 SNHLY, CDR2 FYNNEI. Losses at the gene ends were 6 bases for V and 2 bases for J; bases not matched to a gene: 7. CDR3 length: 14 amino acids. This chain's CDR3 is CASRDSSGPYEQYF. The CDR3 DNA sequence: TGTGCCAGCAGGGACTCTAGCGGACCCTACGAGCAGTACTTC.

In its sample, this clone was seen once. The chain recombines TRBV6-5 with TRBJ1-2; 7 bases align to TRBD1. The germline CDR1 and CDR2 sequences are MNHEY and SVGAGI. Losses at the gene ends were 1 base for V and 8 bases for J; bases not matched to a gene: 4. CDR3 length: 13 residues. The CDR3 DNA sequence: TGTGCCAGCAGTTACTGGCAGGGGGTCGGCTACACCTTC. Protein: CASSYWQGVGYTF.